This T cell receptor beta chain derives from a study of STAT5B mutations in CD4+ large granular lymphocyte leukemia. Libraries were prepared by immunoSEQ multiplex PCR; TCRdb keeps only in-frame clonotypes and omits some of them. The sample shows about 28,000 clones, 70% to 75% of them seen only once. Germline V lookup: CDR1 SGHTA, CDR2 FQGNSA. Trimming removed 3 bases at V and 2 bases at J, with 7 bases between. The CDR3 runs to 13 residues. The sample comprised CD4+ T cells from blood buffy coats. The sequence was collected from a human donor in good health. The rearrangement links TRBV7-2 to TRBJ1-2; D not certain. CDR3 nucleotide sequence: TGTGCCAGCAGCTTGCTGCAAAACTATGGCTACACCTTC. Protein sequence: CASSLLQNYGYTF.